The rows below give T cell receptor beta chains drawn from one sample of a study of blood T cell repertoires in COVID-19. Only in-frame clones appear in the TCRdb table, and some are missing; sequencing was by immunoSEQ multiplex PCR. The sample has about 150,000 clones, approximately 84% seen once. Input material: peripheral blood. These receptors all stem from a woman aged 60-75 years with COVID-19, enrolled during active disease. Each CDR3 is given with its conserved first and last residue.

V,J,CDR3
TRBV14,TRBJ1-1,CASSQDLRFPAFF
TRBV11-3,TRBJ2-2,CASSLASNTGELFF
TRBV18,TRBJ2-2,CASSGQELTGELFF
TRBV18,TRBJ2-3,CASSRTGGPDTQYF
TRBV5-1,TRBJ2-3,CASSLDGDTQYF
TRBV6-5,TRBJ1-1,CASSLTGLSEAFF
TRBV29-1,TRBJ1-5,CSALTGGNQPQHF
TRBV25-1,TRBJ1-5,CASSEQNQPQHF
TRBV5-6,TRBJ1-2,CASSLVGQGFYGYTF
TRBV6-1,TRBJ1-3,CASSESGTANSGNTIYF
TRBV24-1,TRBJ2-1,CATSASRATPSNEQFF